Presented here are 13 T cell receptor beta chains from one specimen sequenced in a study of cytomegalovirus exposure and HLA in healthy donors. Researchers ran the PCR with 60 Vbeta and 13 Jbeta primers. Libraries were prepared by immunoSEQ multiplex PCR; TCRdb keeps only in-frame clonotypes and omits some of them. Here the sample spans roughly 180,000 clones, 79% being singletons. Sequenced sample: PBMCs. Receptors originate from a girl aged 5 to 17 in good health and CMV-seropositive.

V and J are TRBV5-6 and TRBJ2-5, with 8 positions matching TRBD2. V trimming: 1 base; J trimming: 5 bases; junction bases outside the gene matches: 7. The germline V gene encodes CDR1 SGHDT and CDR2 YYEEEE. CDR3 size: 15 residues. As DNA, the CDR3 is TGTGCCAGCAGCTTGTTCAGCGGGAGTTTGGAGACCCAGTACTTC. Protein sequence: CASSLFSGSLETQYF. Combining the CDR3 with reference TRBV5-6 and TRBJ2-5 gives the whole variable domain DAGVTQSPTHLIKTRGQQVTLRCSPKSGHDTVSWYQQALGQGPQFIFQYYEEEERQRGNFPDRFSGHQFPNYSSELNVNALLLGDSALYLCASSLFSGSLETQYFGPGTRLLVL.

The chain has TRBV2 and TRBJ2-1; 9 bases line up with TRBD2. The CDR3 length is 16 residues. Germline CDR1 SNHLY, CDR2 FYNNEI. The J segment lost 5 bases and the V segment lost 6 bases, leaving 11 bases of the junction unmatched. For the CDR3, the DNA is TGTGCCAGCAGGGGATTTAGCGGGGGACGAGACAATGAGCAGTTCTTC. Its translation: CASRGFSGGRDNEQFF.

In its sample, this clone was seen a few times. CDR3 sequence (DNA): TGTGCCAGCGCCTACGAGGGACATAGCAATCAGCCCCAGCATTTT. Amino acid sequence: CASAYEGHSNQPQHF. The V and J genes are TRBV19 and TRBJ1-5; D possibly corresponds to TRBD1 (6 bases). Germline values: CDR1 LNHDA, CDR2 SQIVND (reference sequence). CDR3 length equals 15 residues. V was shortened by 9 bases and J by 0 bases, with 15 bases between the two germline ends.

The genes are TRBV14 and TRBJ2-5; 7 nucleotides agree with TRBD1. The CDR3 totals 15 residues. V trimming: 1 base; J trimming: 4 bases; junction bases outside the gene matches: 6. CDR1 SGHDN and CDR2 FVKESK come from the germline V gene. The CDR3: CASSQGPTGPETQYF. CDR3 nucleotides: TGTGCCAGCAGCCAAGGGCCGACAGGGCCAGAGACCCAGTACTTC.

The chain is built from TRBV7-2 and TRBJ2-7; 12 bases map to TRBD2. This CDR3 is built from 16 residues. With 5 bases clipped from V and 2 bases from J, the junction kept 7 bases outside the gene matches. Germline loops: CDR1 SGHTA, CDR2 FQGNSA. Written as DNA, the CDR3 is TGTGCCAGCAGCCCCTCGGCTAGCGGGGGGGCCTACGAGCAGTACTTC. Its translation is CASSPSASGGAYEQYF.

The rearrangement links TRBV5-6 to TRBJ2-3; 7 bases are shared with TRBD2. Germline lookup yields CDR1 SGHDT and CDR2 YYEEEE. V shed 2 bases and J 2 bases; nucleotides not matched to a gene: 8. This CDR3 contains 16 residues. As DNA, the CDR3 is TGTGCCAGCAGCTTCGCAGCGGGGAGATACACAGATACGCAGTATTTT. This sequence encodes CASSFAAGRYTDTQYF.

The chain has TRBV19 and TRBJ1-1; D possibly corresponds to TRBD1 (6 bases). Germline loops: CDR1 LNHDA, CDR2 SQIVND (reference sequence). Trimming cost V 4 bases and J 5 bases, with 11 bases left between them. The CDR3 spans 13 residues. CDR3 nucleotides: TGTGCCAGTAGTAGCACAGGGTTAACTGAAGCTTTCTTT. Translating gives CASSSTGLTEAFF.

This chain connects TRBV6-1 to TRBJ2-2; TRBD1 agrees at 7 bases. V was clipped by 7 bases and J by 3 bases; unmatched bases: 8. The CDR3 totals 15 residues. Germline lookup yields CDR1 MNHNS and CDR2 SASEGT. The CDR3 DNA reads TGTGCCAGCACCGAGACAGGGCGGCACACCGGGGAGCTGTTTTTT. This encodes CASTETGRHTGELFF.

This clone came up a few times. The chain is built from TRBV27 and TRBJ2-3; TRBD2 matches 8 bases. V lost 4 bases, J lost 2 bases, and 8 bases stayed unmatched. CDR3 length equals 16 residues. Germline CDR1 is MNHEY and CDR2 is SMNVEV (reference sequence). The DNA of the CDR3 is TGTGCCAGCAGTTCTCTAGCGGGCCTACACACAGATACGCAGTATTTT. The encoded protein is CASSSLAGLHTDTQYF.

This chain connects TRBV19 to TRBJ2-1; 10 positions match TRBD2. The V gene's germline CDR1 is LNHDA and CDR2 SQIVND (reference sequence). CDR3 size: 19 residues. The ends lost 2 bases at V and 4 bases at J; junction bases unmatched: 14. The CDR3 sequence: CASSIRGREGLASYNEQFF. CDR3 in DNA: TGTGCCAGTAGTATAAGGGGTCGGGAGGGACTAGCGTCGTACAATGAGCAGTTCTTC.

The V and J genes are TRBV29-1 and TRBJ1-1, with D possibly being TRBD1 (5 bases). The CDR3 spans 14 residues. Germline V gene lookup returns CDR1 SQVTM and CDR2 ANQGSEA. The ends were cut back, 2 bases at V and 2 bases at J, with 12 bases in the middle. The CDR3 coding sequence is TGCAGCGTTGAAAAGCGGGACCTAAACACTGAAGCTTTCTTT. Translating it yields CSVEKRDLNTEAFF.

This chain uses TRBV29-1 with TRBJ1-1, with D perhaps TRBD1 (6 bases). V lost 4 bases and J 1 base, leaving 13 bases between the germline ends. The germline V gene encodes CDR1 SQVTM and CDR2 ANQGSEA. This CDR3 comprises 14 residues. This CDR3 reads CSVVGRGSNTEAFF. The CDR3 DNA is TGCAGCGTTGTCGGCAGGGGCTCGAACACTGAAGCTTTCTTT.

CDR3 region: CASSFPSGGSYNEQFF. The CDR3 nucleotides read TGTGCCAGCAGCTTCCCCTCCGGGGGCTCCTACAATGAGCAGTTCTTC. The genes are TRBV7-2 and TRBJ2-1, with a tentative D call TRBD2 (6 bases). CDR1 is SGHTA, CDR2 FQGNSA, per germline. Trimming stripped 3 bases from V and 0 bases from J, with 12 bases between. The CDR3 is made up of 16 amino acids. Based on the CDR3 plus reference TRBV7-2 and TRBJ2-1, the full variable domain is GAGVSQSPSNKVTEKGKDVELRCDPISGHTALYWYRQSLGQGLEFLIYFQGNSAPDKSGLPSDRFSAERTGGSVSTLTIQRTQQEDSAVYLCASSFPSGGSYNEQFFGPGTRLTVL.